This TCR beta chain was observed in a study of cytomegalovirus exposure and HLA in healthy donors. TCRdb's copy holds only in-frame clones and misses some; the assay was immunoSEQ multiplex PCR. The sample contains roughly 110,000 clones, about 88% of which appear only once. This clone showed up just once. V lost 3 bases to trimming and J lost 0 bases, with 10 bases between them. Looked up from germline, CDR1 is MDHEN and CDR2 is SYDVKM. There are 15 residues in the CDR3. The chain combines TRBV28 with TRBJ2-3; weak D call: TRBD2 (5 bases). The sequence came from a young woman in good health and CMV-seropositive. The sample comprised PBMCs. The chain's CDR3 is CASSLRAGSTDTQYF. The CDR3 coding sequence is TGTGCCAGCAGTTTGAGGGCAGGCAGCACAGATACGCAGTATTTT.